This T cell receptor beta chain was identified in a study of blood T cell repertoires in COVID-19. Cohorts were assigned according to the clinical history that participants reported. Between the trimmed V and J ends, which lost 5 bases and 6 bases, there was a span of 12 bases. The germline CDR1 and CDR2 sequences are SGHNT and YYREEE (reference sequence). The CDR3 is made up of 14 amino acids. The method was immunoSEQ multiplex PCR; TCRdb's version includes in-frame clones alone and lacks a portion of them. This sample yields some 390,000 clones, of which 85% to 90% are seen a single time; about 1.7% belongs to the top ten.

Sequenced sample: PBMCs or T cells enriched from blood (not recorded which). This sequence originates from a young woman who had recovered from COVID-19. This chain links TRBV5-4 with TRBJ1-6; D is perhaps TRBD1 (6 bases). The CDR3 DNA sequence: TGTGCCAGCAGAGGGGCCAGGGGTAATTCACCCCTCCACTTT. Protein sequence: CASRGARGNSPLHF.